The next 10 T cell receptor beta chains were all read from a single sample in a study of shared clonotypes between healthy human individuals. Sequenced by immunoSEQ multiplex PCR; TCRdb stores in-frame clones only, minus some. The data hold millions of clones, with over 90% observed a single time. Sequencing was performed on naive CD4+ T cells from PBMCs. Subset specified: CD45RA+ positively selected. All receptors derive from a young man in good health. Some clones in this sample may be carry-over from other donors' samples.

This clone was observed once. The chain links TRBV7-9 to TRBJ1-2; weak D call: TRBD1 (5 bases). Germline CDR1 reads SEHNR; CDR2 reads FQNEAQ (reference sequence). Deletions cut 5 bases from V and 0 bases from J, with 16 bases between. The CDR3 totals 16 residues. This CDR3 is CASSPGTGAANYGYTF. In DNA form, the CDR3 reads TGTGCCAGCAGCCCAGGGACGGGAGCCGCTAACTATGGCTACACCTTC.

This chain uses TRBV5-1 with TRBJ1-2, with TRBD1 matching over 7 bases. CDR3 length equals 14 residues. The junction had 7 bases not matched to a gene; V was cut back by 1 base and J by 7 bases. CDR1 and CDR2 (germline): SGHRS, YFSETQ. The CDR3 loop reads CASSLLTGTGGYTF. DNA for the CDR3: TGCGCCAGCAGCTTGCTGACAGGGACCGGTGGCTACACCTTC.

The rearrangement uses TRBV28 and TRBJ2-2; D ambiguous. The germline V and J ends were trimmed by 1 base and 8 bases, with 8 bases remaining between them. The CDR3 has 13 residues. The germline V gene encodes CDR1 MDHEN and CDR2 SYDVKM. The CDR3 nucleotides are TGTGCCAGCAGTTTATTGGTTATGGGGGAGCTGTTTTTT. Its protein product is CASSLLVMGELFF. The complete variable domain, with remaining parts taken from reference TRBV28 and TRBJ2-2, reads DVKVTQSSRYLVKRTGEKVFLECVQDMDHENMFWYRQDPGLGLRLIYFSYDVKMKEKGDIPEGYSVSREKKERFSLILESASTNQTSMYLCASSLLVMGELFFGEGSRLTVL.

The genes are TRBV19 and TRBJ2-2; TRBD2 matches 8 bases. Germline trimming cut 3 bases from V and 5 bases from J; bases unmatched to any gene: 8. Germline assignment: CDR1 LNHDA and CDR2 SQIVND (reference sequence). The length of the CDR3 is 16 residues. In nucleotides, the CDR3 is TGTGCCAGTAGTATGACCGGGACTAGGATAACCGGGGAGCTGTTTTTT. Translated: CASSMTGTRITGELFF.

The CDR3 is CASSLGRRGGQETQYF. CDR3 nucleotides: TGCGCCAGCAGCCTGGGTCGAAGGGGGGGACAAGAGACCCAGTACTTC. The chain links TRBV5-1 to TRBJ2-5; TRBD2 is a possible D gene (7 bases). There are 16 residues in the CDR3. V lost 4 bases to trimming and J lost 2 bases, with 18 bases between them. The germline V gene encodes CDR1 SGHRS and CDR2 YFSETQ.

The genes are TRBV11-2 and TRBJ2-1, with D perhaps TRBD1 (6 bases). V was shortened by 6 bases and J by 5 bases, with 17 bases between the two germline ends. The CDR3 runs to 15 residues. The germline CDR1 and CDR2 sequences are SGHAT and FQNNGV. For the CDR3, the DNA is TGTGCCAGCAGATTTACAGGGAAAATGAACAATGAGCAGTTCTTC. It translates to CASRFTGKMNNEQFF.

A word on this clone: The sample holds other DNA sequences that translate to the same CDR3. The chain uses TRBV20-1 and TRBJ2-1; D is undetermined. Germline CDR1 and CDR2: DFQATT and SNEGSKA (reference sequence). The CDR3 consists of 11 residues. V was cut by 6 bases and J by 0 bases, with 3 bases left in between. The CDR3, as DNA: TGCAGTGCCAGCTCCTACAATGAGCAGTTCTTC. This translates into CSASSYNEQFF.

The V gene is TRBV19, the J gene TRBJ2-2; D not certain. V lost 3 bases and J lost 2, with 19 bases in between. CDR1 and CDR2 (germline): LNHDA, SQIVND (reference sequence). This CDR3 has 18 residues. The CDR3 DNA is TGTGCCAGTAGTATGGGTCCTCTCCGATCCTTTAACACCGGGGAGCTGTTTTTT. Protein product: CASSMGPLRSFNTGELFF. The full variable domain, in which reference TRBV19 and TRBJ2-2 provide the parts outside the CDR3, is DGGITQSPKYLFRKEGQNVTLSCEQNLNHDAMYWYRQDPGQGLRLIYYSQIVNDFQKGDIAEGYSVSREKKESFPLTVTSAQKNPTAFYLCASSMGPLRSFNTGELFFGEGSRLTVL.

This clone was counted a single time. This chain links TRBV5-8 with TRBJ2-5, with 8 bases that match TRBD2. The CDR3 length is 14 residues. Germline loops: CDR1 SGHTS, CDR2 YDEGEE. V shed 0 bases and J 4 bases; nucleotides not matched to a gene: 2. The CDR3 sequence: CASSLALAVETQYF. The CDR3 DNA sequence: TGTGCCAGCAGCTTGGCACTAGCGGTAGAGACCCAGTACTTC.

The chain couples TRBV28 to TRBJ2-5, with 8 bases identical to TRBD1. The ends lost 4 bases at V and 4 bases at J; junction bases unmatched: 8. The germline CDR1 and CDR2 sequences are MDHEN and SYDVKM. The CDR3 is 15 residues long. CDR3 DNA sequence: TGTGCCAGCAGTTCGACAGGGGATTGGGCAGAGACCCAGTACTTC. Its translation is CASSSTGDWAETQYF.